This T cell receptor (beta chain) was captured by sequencing in a study of cytomegalovirus exposure and HLA in healthy donors. Germline lookup yields CDR1 SEHNR and CDR2 FQNEAQ (reference sequence). Trimming took off 0 bases at V and 4 bases at J, with 6 bases between the two ends. The CDR3 contains 14 residues. Overall study results and limits: Later analysis indicated greater clonal expansion among HLA-associated TCR beta chains than among equally common other chains. It was reportedly the case that the classifier diagnosed cytomegalovirus status with high specificity and sensitivity. V- and J-gene trimming in TCR beta was tied to a missense DCLRE1C variant by an analysis performed later.

Turning to this clone: Its antigen is still unknown.

PCR employed 60 Vbeta and 13 Jbeta primers. TCRdb's copy holds only in-frame clones and misses some; the assay was immunoSEQ multiplex PCR. The table has 200,000 or so clones, approximately 80% seen once. Input material: PBMCs. The chain links TRBV7-9 to TRBJ1-4; D is perhaps TRBD1 (6 bases). The source is a man aged 35 to 55 in good health and CMV-seronegative. CDR3 sequence reads: CASSLAGGNEKLFF. CDR3 nucleotides: TGTGCCAGCAGCTTAGCAGGGGGTAATGAAAAACTGTTTTTT.